The 11 T cell receptor beta chains given below trace back to one sample, sequenced in a study of beta chain features in type 1 diabetes. Expressed TCRB transcripts were sequenced after all isolated RNA was converted to cDNA. Method: immunoSEQ multiplex PCR; TCRdb's copy keeps in-frame clones and lacks some. The repertoire consists of roughly 370,000 clones, with about 15% occurring once and the leading ten covering less than 0.04%. Source material: naive CD4+ T cells from blood. Every receptor here comes from a young man in good health.

This clone has a handful of counts. J is TRBJ2-3 and V is TRBV29-1, with D perhaps assigned TRBD1 or TRBD2 (5 bases each). V was pared by 3 bases and J by 4 bases, with 11 bases between. The CDR3 is 13 amino acids. The germline V gene has CDR1 SQVTM and CDR2 ANQGSEA. The chain's CDR3 is CSVDARGADTQYF. DNA of the CDR3: TGCAGCGTTGATGCGAGGGGCGCAGATACGCAGTATTTT.

The J gene is TRBJ2-5, the V gene TRBV6-5; TRBD2 matches 8 bases. Per the germline V gene, CDR1 is MNHEY and CDR2 is SVGAGI. CDR3 length: 14 residues. V shed 4 bases, J shed 5 bases, and the junction held 6 bases outside the gene matches. CDR3 sequence: CASSSSASGETQYF. The CDR3 bases are TGTGCCAGCAGTTCATCGGCTAGCGGGGAGACCCAGTACTTC.

This clone came up a few times. The V gene is TRBV6-6, the J gene TRBJ1-2, with a weak D call TRBD1 (5 bases). The CDR3 totals 14 residues. The V gene lost 6 bases and the J gene lost 7 bases, with 18 bases spanning the gap. In germline, CDR1 is MNHNY, CDR2 SVGAGI (reference sequence). The CDR3 region is CASSPSQTGRGYTF. For the CDR3, the DNA is TGTGCCAGCAGCCCAAGCCAAACAGGTCGTGGCTACACCTTC.

This clone showed up just a few times. The chain carries TRBV19 and TRBJ2-5; perhaps D is TRBD1 or TRBD2 (5 bases each). The germline gives CDR1 LNHDA, CDR2 SQIVND (reference sequence). The CDR3 is 14 residues long. Between the trimmed V and J ends, which lost 3 bases and 3 bases, there was a span of 11 bases. The CDR3 sequence is CASSIWDEKETQYF. CDR3 DNA: TGTGCCAGTAGTATTTGGGACGAAAAAGAGACCCAGTACTTC.

This clone has more than one count but fewer than ten. This chain links TRBV7-2 with TRBJ2-3; the D call may be TRBD1 or TRBD2 (6 bases each). In germline, CDR1 is SGHTA, CDR2 FQGNSA. V was shortened by 0 bases and J by 4 bases, with 11 bases between the two germline ends. CDR3 length equals 15 residues. Here the CDR3 DNA reads TGTGCCAGCAGCTTAGCGTCCGGGGGCGCAGATACGCAGTATTTT. Translated, it gives CASSLASGGADTQYF.

The chain recombines TRBV5-4 with TRBJ2-1; D possibly matches TRBD1 or TRBD2 (6 bases each). Trimming stripped 2 bases from V and 0 bases from J, with 12 bases between. This CDR3 has 16 residues. From germline, CDR1 is SGHNT and CDR2 YYREEE (reference sequence). The CDR3 coding sequence is TGTGCCAGCAGCTTTGGGGGGCCAAGCTCCTACAATGAGCAGTTCTTC. Protein: CASSFGGPSSYNEQFF.

J is TRBJ2-1 and V is TRBV7-9, with D unclear. The germline V gene encodes CDR1 SEHNR and CDR2 FQNEAQ (reference sequence). This CDR3 is built from 13 residues. V lost 2 bases to trimming and J lost 10 bases, with 12 bases between them. The chain's CDR3 is CASSLPPGREQFF. Written as DNA, the CDR3 is TGTGCCAGCAGCTTACCCCCTGGGCGCGAGCAGTTCTTC.

The chain links TRBV29-1 to TRBJ1-1; D perhaps matches TRBD1 (5 bases). V shed 4 bases and J shed 4 bases, with 16 bases lying between them. The length of the CDR3 is 14 residues. Looked up from germline, CDR1 is SQVTM and CDR2 is ANQGSEA. The CDR3, as DNA: TGCAGCGTTGGATGGCCGGGGGTGAGCACTGAAGCTTTCTTT. Its translation: CSVGWPGVSTEAFF.

This clone was detected only a few times. The V call is TRBV4-1, the J call TRBJ2-1; 9 bases align to TRBD1. CDR3 length: 15 amino acids. Germline V gene sequence: CDR1 MGHRA, CDR2 YSYEKL. The V and J ends lost 3 bases and 3 bases, in that order; junction bases with no gene match: 3. CDR3 bases: TGCGCCAGCAGCCATACAGGGGGCGGCTACAATGAGCAGTTCTTC. Residues: CASSHTGGGYNEQFF.

The chain links TRBV9 to TRBJ2-2; the D is unclear. The CDR3 spans 13 residues. Trimming took off 0 bases at V and 4 bases at J, with 4 bases between the two ends. Per germline, CDR1 SGDLS and CDR2 YYNGEE. The CDR3 DNA reads as TGTGCCAGCAGCGTAGAACCCACCGGGGAGCTGTTTTTT. It is translated as CASSVEPTGELFF. The whole variable domain, filled in from reference TRBV9 and TRBJ2-2, reads DSGVTQTPKHLITATGQRVTLRCSPRSGDLSVYWYQQSLDQGLQFLIQYYNGEERAKGNILERFSAQQFPDLHSELNLSSLELGDSALYFCASSVEPTGELFFGEGSRLTVL.

There are a few counts of this clone. Other nucleotide sequences from this sample produce the same CDR3. V usage is TRBV4-3 and J usage is TRBJ2-3, with a weak D call TRBD1 (5 bases). Germline V gene sequence: CDR1 LGHNA, CDR2 YSLEER. This CDR3 has 14 residues. V was trimmed by 0 bases and J by 5 bases, leaving 9 bases between them. CDR3 sequence: CASSQDRGGDTQYF. In DNA, the CDR3 is TGCGCCAGCAGCCAAGATAGGGGTGGAGATACGCAGTATTTT.